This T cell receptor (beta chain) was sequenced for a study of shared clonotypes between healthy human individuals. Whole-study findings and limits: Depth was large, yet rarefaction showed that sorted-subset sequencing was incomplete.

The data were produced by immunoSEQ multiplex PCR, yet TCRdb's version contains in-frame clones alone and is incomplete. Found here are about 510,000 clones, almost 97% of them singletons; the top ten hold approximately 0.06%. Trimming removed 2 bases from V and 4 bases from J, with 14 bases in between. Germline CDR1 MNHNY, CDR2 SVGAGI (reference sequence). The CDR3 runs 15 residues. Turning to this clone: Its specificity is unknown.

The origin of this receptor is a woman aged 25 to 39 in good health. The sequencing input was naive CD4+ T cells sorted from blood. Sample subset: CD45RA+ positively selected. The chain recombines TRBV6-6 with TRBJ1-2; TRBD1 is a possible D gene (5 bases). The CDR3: CASSYRGRDVYGYTF. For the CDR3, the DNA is TGTGCCAGCAGTTACAGGGGCCGCGATGTCTATGGCTACACCTTC.